Presented here are 23 T cell receptor beta chains from one specimen sequenced in a study of shared clonotypes between healthy human individuals. Some clones are missing from TCRdb's copy, which holds only in-frame ones; the method was immunoSEQ multiplex PCR. The sample has 450,000 to 500,000 clones; around 80% are singletons. Sequenced material: PBMCs. These receptors came from a middle-aged woman in good health. Some clones in this sample may be carry-over from other donors' samples.

The chain links TRBV7-8 to TRBJ2-1; 8 nucleotides line up with TRBD2. With 0 bases clipped from V and 3 bases from J, the junction kept 4 bases outside the gene matches. The CDR3 covers 16 residues. CDR1 and CDR2 from the germline V gene are SGHVS and FQNEAQ. This CDR3 is CASSLASGGHYNEQFF. The CDR3 bases are TGTGCCAGCAGCTTAGCGAGCGGGGGCCACTACAATGAGCAGTTCTTC.

This clone appeared once. The gene calls are TRBV7-8 and TRBJ2-7; D ambiguous. The germline V gene has CDR1 SGHVS and CDR2 FQNEAQ. The length of the CDR3 is 15 residues. Trimming stripped 5 bases from V and 6 bases from J, with 20 bases between. Written as DNA, the CDR3 is TGTGCCAGCAGCCAGCAAATCGGGTCCGGCAGCGAGCAGTACTTC. It encodes CASSQQIGSGSEQYF.

The rearrangement joins TRBV25-1 to TRBJ1-1; 10 positions match TRBD1. With 4 bases clipped from V and 6 bases from J, the junction kept 8 bases outside the gene matches. The germline gives CDR1 MGHDK, CDR2 SYGVNS. This CDR3 is built from 15 residues. The CDR3 nucleotides are TGTGCCAGCAGTGGGCGGACAGGGGGTGTACCTGAAGCTTTCTTT. It codes for CASSGRTGGVPEAFF.

This chain links TRBV28 with TRBJ1-1; TRBD1 matches 8 bases. This CDR3 region has 15 residues. The V gene's germline CDR1 is MDHEN and CDR2 SYDVKM. V lost 5 bases to trimming and J lost 5 bases; unmatched junction nucleotides: 10. The CDR3 DNA sequence: TGTGCCAGCAGTCCCCAGGACAGGGATGCGACTGAAGCTTTCTTT. This sequence encodes CASSPQDRDATEAFF.

The chain recombines TRBV9 with TRBJ2-1, with unresolved D. Germline CDR1 and CDR2: SGDLS and YYNGEE. V was shortened by 0 bases and J by 0 bases, with 13 bases between the two germline ends. The CDR3 is 17 residues long. DNA for the CDR3: TGTGCCAGCAGCGTAGGCGCCCGCCAAAGCTCCTACAATGAGCAGTTCTTC. It specifies CASSVGARQSSYNEQFF.

The CDR3 loop is CANTPEGYTGELFF. The CDR3 DNA follows: TGTGCCAACACCCCCGAGGGATATACCGGGGAGCTGTTTTTT. The chain combines TRBV7-3 with TRBJ2-2; D might be TRBD2 (5 bases). Germline-derived CDR1 and CDR2 are SGHTA and FQGTGA. V was trimmed by 10 bases and J by 5 bases, leaving 17 bases between them. The CDR3 sequence is 14 residues long.

The V call is TRBV27, the J call TRBJ1-5; D gene uncertain. Germline V gene data show CDR1 as MNHEY and CDR2 as SMNVEV (reference sequence). The CDR3 extends over 15 amino acids. Trimming pared 6 bases from V and 1 base from J, leaving 13 bases between. The CDR3 region has the DNA TGTGCCAGCAGCTACCGTTGGAGCAGCAATCAGCCCCAGCATTTT. Translated: CASSYRWSSNQPQHF.

The chain uses TRBV27 and TRBJ2-3, with 9 bases matching TRBD2. The CDR3 length is 16 residues. The J segment lost 5 bases and the V segment lost 5 bases, leaving 11 bases of the junction unmatched. Germline V gene data show CDR1 as MNHEY and CDR2 as SMNVEV (reference sequence). CDR3 region: CASSLSVAGEGDTQYF. CDR3 sequence (DNA): TGTGCCAGCAGTCTGTCGGTAGCGGGAGAGGGAGATACGCAGTATTTT.

The V and J genes are TRBV5-4 and TRBJ2-7, with 7 bases fitting TRBD1. The CDR3 loop spans 14 amino acids. V was pared by 4 bases and J by 3 bases, with 7 bases of the junction left unmatched. Looked up from germline, CDR1 is SGHNT and CDR2 is YYREEE (reference sequence). The DNA of the CDR3 is TGTGCCAGCAGCACGGCACAGGGGTTCTACGAGCAGTACTTC. As protein: CASSTAQGFYEQYF.

The chain recombines TRBV7-8 with TRBJ2-7; D unresolved. V was cut by 4 bases and J by 1 base, with 8 bases left in between. The V gene's germline CDR1 is SGHVS and CDR2 FQNEAQ. The CDR3 consists of 13 residues. Here the CDR3 reads CASSSRWSYEQYF. CDR3 nucleotide sequence: TGTGCCAGCAGCTCCCGATGGTCCTACGAGCAGTACTTC.

This clone was found many times. The V and J genes are TRBV11-2 and TRBJ2-7; the D is unclear. V dropped 5 bases and J dropped 4 bases, with 18 bases sitting between them. CDR3 size: 15 residues. The germline V gene has CDR1 SGHAT and CDR2 FQNNGV. CDR3 bases: TGTGCCAGCAGCCCTCTCCGTGCCCAAACTTACGAGCAGTACTTC. This gives the protein CASSPLRAQTYEQYF. The full variable domain, in which reference TRBV11-2 and TRBJ2-7 provide the parts outside the CDR3, is EAGVAQSPRYKIIEKRQSVAFWCNPISGHATLYWYQQILGQGPKLLIQFQNNGVVDDSQLPKDRFSAERLKGVDSTLKIQPAKLEDSAVYLCASSPLRAQTYEQYFGPGTRLTVT.

The chain carries TRBV28 and TRBJ2-7; 7 nucleotides line up with TRBD2. The germline V gene encodes CDR1 MDHEN and CDR2 SYDVKM. This CDR3 contains 17 residues. V shed 4 bases and J 2 bases; nucleotides not matched to a gene: 14. CDR3 sequence (DNA): TGTGCCAGCAGTTCCCGCGTTTCGACTAGCAGGCCCTACGAGCAGTACTTC. It codes for CASSSRVSTSRPYEQYF.

The CDR3 coding sequence is TGTGCCATCAGCCGGGACAGAGAAGAGACCCAGTACTTC. Translation gives CAISRDREETQYF. The chain employs TRBV10-3 and TRBJ2-5; 7 positions match TRBD1. Per the germline V gene, CDR1 is ENHRY and CDR2 is SYGVKD. The trim removed 6 bases at V and 3 bases at J, leaving 4 bases unmatched. This CDR3 comprises 13 residues.

V gene TRBV4-1 combines with J gene TRBJ2-3; 8 nucleotides match TRBD2. J lost 4 bases, V lost 4 bases, and 4 bases had no gene match. The CDR3 extends over 14 amino acids. The V gene's germline CDR1 is MGHRA and CDR2 YSYEKL. The CDR3 DNA follows: TGCGCCAGCAGCCCGGGAGGGGGAGCAGATACGCAGTATTTT. Encoded protein: CASSPGGGADTQYF.

The chain has TRBV10-3 and TRBJ2-6; 7 bases map to TRBD1. CDR3 length equals 16 residues. In germline, CDR1 is ENHRY, CDR2 SYGVKD. V trimming: 5 bases; J trimming: 0 bases; junction bases outside the gene matches: 4. The CDR3 sequence is CAISRGDSSGANVLTF. DNA for the CDR3: TGTGCCATCAGTCGAGGGGACAGCTCTGGGGCCAACGTCCTGACTTTC.

The V gene is TRBV7-9, the J gene TRBJ2-3; TRBD2 aligns across 14 bases. CDR1 SEHNR and CDR2 FQNEAQ come from the germline V gene (reference sequence). This CDR3 comprises 16 residues. Trimming cost V 3 bases and J 2 bases; bases outside gene matches: 1. For the CDR3, the DNA is TGTGCCAGCAGCTTGACTAGCGGGAGGGCCACAGATACGCAGTATTTT. This translates into CASSLTSGRATDTQYF.

This clone was recorded only once. J is TRBJ2-5 and V is TRBV7-2, with D possibly being TRBD1 (5 bases). The CDR3 sequence is 14 residues long. Looked up from germline, CDR1 is SGHTA and CDR2 is FQGNSA. Trimming left V 3 bases short and J 5 bases short, with 13 bases between. CDR3 DNA sequence: TGTGCCAGCAGCTTCAGGCAGGGCCGCGAGACCCAGTACTTC. Translation gives CASSFRQGRETQYF.

The rearrangement links TRBV6-1 to TRBJ2-5, with 7 nucleotides matching TRBD1. V lost 2 bases to trimming and J lost 5 bases; unmatched junction nucleotides: 11. Germline assignment: CDR1 MNHNS and CDR2 SASEGT. This CDR3 comprises 16 residues. For the CDR3, the DNA is TGTGCCAGCAGTGAAATGGGAACAGGGGCCGTGGAGACCCAGTACTTC. Translating it yields CASSEMGTGAVETQYF.

The J gene is TRBJ1-3, the V gene TRBV18, with D possibly being TRBD1 (6 bases). There are 16 residues in the CDR3. CDR1 is KGHSH, CDR2 LQKENI, per germline. Trimming left V 1 base short and J 2 bases short, with 12 bases between. CDR3 amino acids: CASSPLPGATGNTIYF. CDR3 DNA: TGTGCCAGCTCACCACTTCCGGGGGCTACTGGAAACACCATATATTTT.

In its sample, this clone was seen once. The chain combines TRBV7-9 with TRBJ2-3; tentative D call: TRBD1 (5 bases). The germline gives CDR1 SEHNR, CDR2 FQNEAQ (reference sequence). This CDR3 has 13 amino acids. Trimming took 4 bases from V and 2 from J, leaving 7 bases between them. The chain's CDR3 is CASSWGVTDTQYF. The CDR3 bases are TGTGCCAGCAGCTGGGGCGTCACAGATACGCAGTATTTT. Using reference TRBV7-9 and TRBJ2-3 for the parts outside the CDR3, the full variable domain is DTGVSQNPRHKITKRGQNVTFRCDPISEHNRLYWYRQTLGQGPEFLTYFQNEAQLEKSRLLSDRFSAERPKGSFSTLEIQRTEQGDSAMYLCASSWGVTDTQYFGPGTRLTVL.

The rearrangement joins TRBV2 to TRBJ1-1, with no clear D. The V gene lost 4 bases and the J gene lost 0 bases, with 6 bases spanning the gap. The CDR3 length is 13 residues. Germline V gene data show CDR1 as SNHLY and CDR2 as FYNNEI. The CDR3 DNA follows: TGTGCCAGCAGTGCCGGAGTGAACACTGAAGCTTTCTTT. Amino acid sequence: CASSAGVNTEAFF.

The chain recombines TRBV27 with TRBJ2-1, with 11 nucleotides matching TRBD1. This CDR3 comprises 15 residues. The germline CDR1 and CDR2 sequences are MNHEY and SMNVEV (reference sequence). V gave up 6 bases and J gave up 7 bases; unmatched junction bases: 8. CDR3 in amino acids: CASRPWTGGRNEQFF. CDR3 in DNA: TGTGCCAGCAGACCTTGGACAGGGGGCAGGAATGAGCAGTTCTTC.

The chain carries TRBV5-1 and TRBJ2-5; 12 nucleotides line up with TRBD2. Germline CDR1 reads SGHRS; CDR2 reads YFSETQ. The CDR3 length is 17 residues. V was pared by 0 bases and J by 5 bases, with 8 bases of the junction left unmatched. The CDR3 spells CASSLGTSGTERETQYF. In DNA, the CDR3 is TGCGCCAGCAGCTTGGGGACTAGCGGGACCGAAAGGGAGACCCAGTACTTC.